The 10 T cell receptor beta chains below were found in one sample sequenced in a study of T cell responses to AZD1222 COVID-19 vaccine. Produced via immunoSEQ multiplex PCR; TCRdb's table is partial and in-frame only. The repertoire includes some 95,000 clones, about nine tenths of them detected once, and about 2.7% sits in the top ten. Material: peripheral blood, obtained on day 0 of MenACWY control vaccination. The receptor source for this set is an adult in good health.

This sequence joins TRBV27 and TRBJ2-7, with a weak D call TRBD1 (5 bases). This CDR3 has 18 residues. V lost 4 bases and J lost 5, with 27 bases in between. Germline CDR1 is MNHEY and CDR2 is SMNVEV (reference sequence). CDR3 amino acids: CASSSAHRFGDRSNEQYF. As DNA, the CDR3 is TGTGCCAGCAGTTCCGCGCACAGGTTTGGGGATCGGTCGAACGAGCAGTACTTC.

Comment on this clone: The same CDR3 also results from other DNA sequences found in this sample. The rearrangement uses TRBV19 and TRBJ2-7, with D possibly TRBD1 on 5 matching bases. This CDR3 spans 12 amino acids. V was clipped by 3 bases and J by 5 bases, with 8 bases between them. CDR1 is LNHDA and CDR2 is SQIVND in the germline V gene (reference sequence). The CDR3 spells CASSIGADEQYF. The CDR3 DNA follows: TGTGCCAGTAGTATTGGGGCTGACGAGCAGTACTTC.

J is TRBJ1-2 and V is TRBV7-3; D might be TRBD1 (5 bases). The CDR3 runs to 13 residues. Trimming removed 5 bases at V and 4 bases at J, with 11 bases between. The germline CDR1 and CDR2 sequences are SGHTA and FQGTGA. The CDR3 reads CASSPGRSYGYTF. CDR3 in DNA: TGTGCCAGCAGCCCGGGGCGATCCTATGGCTACACCTTC.

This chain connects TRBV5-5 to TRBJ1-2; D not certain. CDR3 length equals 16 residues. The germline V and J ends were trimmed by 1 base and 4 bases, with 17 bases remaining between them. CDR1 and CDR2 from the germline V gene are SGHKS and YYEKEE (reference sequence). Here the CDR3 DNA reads TGTGCCAGCAGCTTGCAGGAAGGAGTGCGACGCTATGGCTACACCTTC. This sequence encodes CASSLQEGVRRYGYTF. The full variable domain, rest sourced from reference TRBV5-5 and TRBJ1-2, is DAGVTQSPTHLIKTRGQQVTLRCSPISGHKSVSWYQQVLGQGPQFIFQYYEKEERGRGNFPDRFSARQFPNYSSELNVNALLLGDSALYLCASSLQEGVRRYGYTFGSGTRLTVV.

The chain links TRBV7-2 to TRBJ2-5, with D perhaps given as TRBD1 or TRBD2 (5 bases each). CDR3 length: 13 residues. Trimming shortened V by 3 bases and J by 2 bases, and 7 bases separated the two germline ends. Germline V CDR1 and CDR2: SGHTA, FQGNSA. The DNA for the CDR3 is TGTGCCAGCAGCTTGGGACCACAAGAGACCCAGTACTTC. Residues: CASSLGPQETQYF.

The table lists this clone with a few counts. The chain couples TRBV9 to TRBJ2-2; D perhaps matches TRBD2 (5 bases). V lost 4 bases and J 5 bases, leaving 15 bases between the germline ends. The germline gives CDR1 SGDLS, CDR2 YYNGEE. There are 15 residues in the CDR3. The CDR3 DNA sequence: TGTGCCAGCAGCTTGGGTCGGGATAGGACCGGGGAGCTGTTTTTT. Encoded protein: CASSLGRDRTGELFF. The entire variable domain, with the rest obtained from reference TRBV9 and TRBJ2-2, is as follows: DSGVTQTPKHLITATGQRVTLRCSPRSGDLSVYWYQQSLDQGLQFLIQYYNGEERAKGNILERFSAQQFPDLHSELNLSSLELGDSALYFCASSLGRDRTGELFFGEGSRLTVL.

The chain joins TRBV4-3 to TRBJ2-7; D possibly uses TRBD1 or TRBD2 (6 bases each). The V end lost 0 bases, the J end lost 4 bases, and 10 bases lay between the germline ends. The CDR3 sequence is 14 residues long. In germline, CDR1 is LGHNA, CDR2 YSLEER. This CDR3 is CASSQERGRYEQYF. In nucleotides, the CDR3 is TGCGCCAGCAGCCAAGAACGGGGGCGGTACGAGCAGTACTTC.

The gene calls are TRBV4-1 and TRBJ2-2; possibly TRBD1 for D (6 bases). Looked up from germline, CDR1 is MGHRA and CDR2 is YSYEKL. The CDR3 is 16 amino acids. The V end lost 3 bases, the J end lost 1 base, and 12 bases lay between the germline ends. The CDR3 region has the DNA TGCGCCAGCAGCCAGAGCCGGGACAAGAACACCGGGGAGCTGTTTTTT. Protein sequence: CASSQSRDKNTGELFF.

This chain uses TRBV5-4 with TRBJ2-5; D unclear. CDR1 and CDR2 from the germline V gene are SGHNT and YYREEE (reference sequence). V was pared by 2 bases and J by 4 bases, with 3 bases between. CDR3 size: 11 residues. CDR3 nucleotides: TGTGCCAGCAGCTTCGGAGAGACCCAGTACTTC. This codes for CASSFGETQYF.

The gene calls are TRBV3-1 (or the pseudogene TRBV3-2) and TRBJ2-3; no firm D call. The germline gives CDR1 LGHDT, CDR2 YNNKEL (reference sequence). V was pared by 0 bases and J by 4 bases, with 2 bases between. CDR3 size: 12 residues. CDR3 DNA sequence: TGTGCCAGCAGCCAAGACCCAGATACGCAGTATTTT. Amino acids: CASSQDPDTQYF.